What follows are 27 T cell receptor beta chains derived from one specimen sequenced in a study of T cells after yellow fever vaccination (dated by TCRdb to between 2018 and 2021). The library was generated by 5' RACE. Instrument used: Illumina HiSeq 2500. TCRdb took the public reads, trimmed them with fastp at Q25, ran MiXCR for clone calling and kept in-frame beta chains. Entries that share a CDR3 protein sequence are merged under the most common genes and DNA. A total of roughly 310,000 distinct CDR3 sequences appear in this sample, 8.7% of them only once. Over 15% of the sample is taken by the ten largest. The sample's treatment or condition, from its label and the paper: live attenuated yellow fever vaccine strain. The sequencing here drew on PBMCs, taken on the day of the first yellow fever vaccination. These receptors originate from a man aged 18 to 30 who received the YFV17D yellow fever vaccine.

This chain links TRBV12-3 or TRBV12-4 with TRBJ1-1; possible D gene TRBD1, 5 bases. This CDR3 comprises 14 residues. Trimming took 4 bases from V and 2 from J, leaving 11 bases between them. Here the CDR3 reads CASSSSDTNTEAFF. The CDR3 nucleotides read TGTGCCAGCAGTTCCTCGGACACCAACACTGAAGCTTTCTTT.

This clonotype came up a few times. J is TRBJ2-2 and V is TRBV24-1, with D perhaps TRBD1 (6 bases). The germline V gene encodes CDR1 KGHDR and CDR2 SFDVKD. The CDR3 covers 16 residues. Trimming pared 4 bases from V and 0 bases from J, leaving 11 bases between. Here the CDR3 reads CATSDPTGPNTGELFF. CDR3 coding DNA: TGTGCCACCAGTGACCCGACAGGCCCGAACACCGGGGAGCTGTTTTTT.

This clonotype was recorded a few times. The chain links TRBV9 to TRBJ2-3, with D perhaps being TRBD1 or TRBD2 (5 bases each). The CDR3 length is 15 residues. With 1 base removed from V and 3 bases from J, the gap between germline ends came to 12 bases. CDR1 and CDR2 from the germline V gene are SGDLS and YYNGEE. As DNA, the CDR3 is TGTGCCAGCAGCGTAACTAGTGAGGGGACAGATACGCAGTATTTT. Amino acid sequence: CASSVTSEGTDTQYF.

This clonotype was detected a few times. The rearrangement joins TRBV6-2 or TRBV6-3 to TRBJ1-6; D is ambiguous. Germline values: CDR1 MNHEY, CDR2 SVGEGT. CDR3 length equals 15 residues. V was trimmed by 0 bases and J by 9 bases, leaving 12 bases between them. This CDR3 is CASSYSTVEGSPLHF. The CDR3 nucleotides read TGTGCCAGCAGTTACTCGACGGTGGAGGGTTCACCCCTCCACTTT.

This sequence joins TRBV5-1 and TRBJ2-5, with D perhaps TRBD1 or TRBD2 (5 bases each). V dropped 4 bases and J dropped 4 bases, with 17 bases sitting between them. Germline CDR1 SGHRS, CDR2 YFSETQ. This CDR3 has 15 amino acids. CDR3 loop: CASSPMTRDGETQYF. CDR3 sequence (DNA): TGCGCCAGCAGCCCGATGACCCGGGACGGAGAGACCCAGTACTTC.

Many counts were recorded for this clonotype. CDR3 loop: CASNPQGPYNEQFF. In DNA, the CDR3 is TGCGCCAGCAATCCGCAGGGGCCCTACAATGAGCAGTTCTTC. The J gene is TRBJ2-1, the V gene TRBV5-1; a possible D gene is TRBD1 (6 bases). From germline, CDR1 is SGHRS and CDR2 YFSETQ. Trimming cost V 6 bases and J 2 bases, with 12 bases left between them. This CDR3 contains 14 residues.

This clonotype was counted ten times or more. The chain carries TRBV7-2 and TRBJ2-5; no firm D call. Trimming removed 0 bases at V and 3 bases at J, with 11 bases between. The CDR3 has 15 amino acids. CDR1 is SGHTA and CDR2 is FQGNSA in the germline V gene. The CDR3 DNA reads TGTGCCAGCAGCTTAGCGCTTCGGACGGAAGAGACCCAGTACTTC. As protein: CASSLALRTEETQYF.

This clonotype has more than one count but fewer than ten. The V call is TRBV12-3 or TRBV12-4, the J call TRBJ1-5, with D possibly matching TRBD1 (6 bases). The CDR3 loop spans 13 amino acids. Trimming removed 6 bases from V and 5 bases from J, with 11 bases in between. CDR3 sequence (DNA): TGTGCCAGCAGGAGGGGGGTAGATCAGCCCCAGCATTTT. It specifies CASRRGVDQPQHF.

This clonotype was seen more than once but under ten times. This sequence joins TRBV5-1 and TRBJ2-7; D may be TRBD1 or TRBD2 (5 bases each). The germline V gene has CDR1 SGHRS and CDR2 YFSETQ. The CDR3 sequence is 14 residues long. Trimming left V 0 bases short and J 4 bases short, with 11 bases between. The DNA for the CDR3 is TGCGCCAGCAGCTTGGCCGGGGCTATGTACGAGCAGTACTTC. Its protein product is CASSLAGAMYEQYF.

The V gene is TRBV5-1, the J gene TRBJ1-4; possibly TRBD1 for D (5 bases). Trimming took 0 bases from V and 10 from J, leaving 16 bases between them. The CDR3 runs 15 residues. In germline, CDR1 is SGHRS, CDR2 YFSETQ. In nucleotides, the CDR3 is TGCGCCAGCAGCTTGGAGGATGAGGGGACTGGAAAACTGTTTTTT. Translating gives CASSLEDEGTGKLFF.

Many counts were recorded for this clonotype. This chain joins TRBV5-1 and TRBJ1-2, with 9 nucleotides matching TRBD1. Losses at the gene ends were 0 bases for V and 6 bases for J; bases not matched to a gene: 12. The germline V gene encodes CDR1 SGHRS and CDR2 YFSETQ. The CDR3 has 17 amino acids. CDR3 sequence (DNA): TGCGCCAGCAGCTTGGAGGGGACAGGGTTCCTCGGGGATGGCTACACCTTC. This gives the protein CASSLEGTGFLGDGYTF.

V usage is TRBV6-2 or TRBV6-3 and J usage is TRBJ2-1; D is perhaps TRBD2 (7 bases). This CDR3 region has 15 residues. V was pared by 2 bases and J by 8 bases, with 16 bases between. Germline V gene sequence: CDR1 MNHEY, CDR2 SVGEGT. The CDR3 DNA reads TGTGCCAGCAGTTACGGGAGGGGGGGCCTCCATGAGCAGTTCTTC. Its protein is CASSYGRGGLHEQFF.

The sample holds many counts of this clonotype. The chain joins TRBV4-1 to TRBJ2-5; D remains ambiguous. This CDR3 spans 15 amino acids. From germline, CDR1 is MGHRA and CDR2 YSYEKL. Trimming cost V 3 bases and J 0 bases, with 11 bases left between them. The DNA for the CDR3 is TGCGCCAGCAGCCATCGACGGGTGGACCAAGAGACCCAGTACTTC. It encodes CASSHRRVDQETQYF.

This clonotype was counted ten times or more. This chain joins TRBV27 and TRBJ2-5; weak D call: TRBD1 (6 bases). The CDR3 totals 13 residues. Germline V gives CDR1 MNHEY, CDR2 SMNVEV (reference sequence). V lost 3 bases and J lost 4, with 9 bases in between. In DNA, the CDR3 is TGTGCCAGCAGTTTTCAGGGGAGAGAGACCCAGTACTTC. Residues: CASSFQGRETQYF.

There are a few counts of this clonotype. The gene calls are TRBV5-1 and TRBJ1-2; 7 bases map to TRBD1. Looked up from germline, CDR1 is SGHRS and CDR2 is YFSETQ. V shed 0 bases, J shed 4 bases, and the junction held 6 bases outside the gene matches. There are 15 residues in the CDR3. The CDR3 is CASSLVAGGSYGYTF. CDR3 sequence (DNA): TGCGCCAGCAGCTTGGTGGCAGGGGGAAGCTATGGCTACACCTTC.

The CDR3 region is CASSRGRGSNQPQHF. The CDR3 DNA reads TGTGCCAGCAGCCGGGGCAGGGGGAGCAATCAGCCCCAGCATTTT. The chain has TRBV21-1 and TRBJ1-5; TRBD1, the D gene given by the table, was not confirmed from the DNA. TRBV21-1 is tagged as a pseudogene. This CDR3 has 15 residues.

The V gene is TRBV30, the J gene TRBJ2-5; possibly TRBD1 or TRBD2 for D (5 bases each). The CDR3 consists of 13 residues. Germline V gene lookup returns CDR1 GTSNPN and CDR2 SVGIG (reference sequence). Trimming took 2 bases from V and 5 from J, leaving 12 bases between them. Written as DNA, the CDR3 is TGTGCCTGGAGTACGGGGACGGGGGAGACCCAGTACTTC. Its protein is CAWSTGTGETQYF. The whole variable domain, remainder taken from reference TRBV30 and TRBJ2-5, is SQTIHQWPATLVQPVGSPLSLECTVEGTSNPNLYWYRQAAGRGLQLLFYSVGIGQISSEVPQNLSASRPQDRQFILSSKKLLLSDSGFYLCAWSTGTGETQYFGPGTRLLVL.

This clonotype was seen more than once but under ten times. The chain employs TRBV7-2 and TRBJ2-3, with 8 positions matching TRBD2. The V segment lost 5 bases and the J segment 3 bases; nucleotides outside the gene matches: 7. From germline, CDR1 is SGHTA and CDR2 FQGNSA. The CDR3 loop spans 15 amino acids. CDR3 region: CASSRRGGLTDTQYF. Written as DNA, the CDR3 is TGTGCCAGCAGCCGACGGGGGGGCCTAACAGATACGCAGTATTTT. The whole variable domain, remainder taken from reference TRBV7-2 and TRBJ2-3, is GAGVSQSPSNKVTEKGKDVELRCDPISGHTALYWYRQSLGQGLEFLIYFQGNSAPDKSGLPSDRFSAERTGGSVSTLTIQRTQQEDSAVYLCASSRRGGLTDTQYFGPGTRLTVL.

This clonotype was counted only a few times. This chain links TRBV27 with TRBJ1-1; 9 nucleotides match TRBD1. The CDR3 extends over 13 amino acids. Per germline, CDR1 MNHEY and CDR2 SMNVEV (reference sequence). Unmatched junction bases numbered 2, after V lost 6 bases and J lost 3 bases. For the CDR3, the DNA is TGTGCCAGCAGGGGACAGGGTTACACTGAAGCTTTCTTT. Translating it yields CASRGQGYTEAFF.

This clonotype was observed a handful of times. V is TRBV12-3 or TRBV12-4 and J is TRBJ2-1, with 11 bases identical to TRBD2. CDR3 size: 18 residues. Trimming at V came to 3 bases and at J to 10 bases, leaving 17 bases not matched to a gene. CDR3: CASSLGLLSGGADEEQFF. CDR3 in DNA: TGTGCCAGCAGTTTGGGGCTTCTTAGCGGGGGGGCGGATGAGGAGCAGTTCTTC.

This clonotype was observed many times. The chain joins TRBV20-1 to TRBJ1-1; D uncertain. V was cut by 3 bases and J by 0 bases, with 11 bases left in between. The CDR3 is 14 amino acids. In germline, CDR1 is DFQATT, CDR2 SNEGSKA (reference sequence). The CDR3, as DNA: TGCAGTGCTAGTCCCGGCTACATGAACACTGAAGCTTTCTTT. It encodes CSASPGYMNTEAFF.

This clonotype turned up a few times. The chain links TRBV5-1 to TRBJ1-2; TRBD1 matches 9 bases. With 2 bases clipped from V and 6 bases from J, the junction kept 8 bases outside the gene matches. CDR1 and CDR2 from the germline V gene are SGHRS and YFSETQ. The CDR3 contains 15 residues. CDR3: CASSFLPGQGNGYTF. For the CDR3, the DNA is TGCGCCAGCAGCTTCTTACCGGGACAGGGCAATGGCTACACCTTC. The variable domain in full, with the rest retrieved from reference TRBV5-1 and TRBJ1-2, is KAGVTQTPRYLIKTRGQQVTLSCSPISGHRSVSWYQQTPGQGLQFLFEYFSETQRNKGNFPGRFSGRQFSNSRSEMNVSTLELGDSALYLCASSFLPGQGNGYTFGSGTRLTVV.

Only a few counts were recorded for this clonotype. The chain joins TRBV29-1 to TRBJ2-3, with a tentative D call TRBD2 (5 bases). V was cut by 2 bases and J by 1 base, with 10 bases left in between. In germline, CDR1 is SQVTM, CDR2 ANQGSEA. This CDR3 spans 14 amino acids. The CDR3 sequence: CSVEPSPRTDTQYF. As DNA, the CDR3 is TGCAGCGTTGAACCTAGCCCCCGCACAGATACGCAGTATTTT.

This clonotype was recorded many times. The rearrangement joins TRBV5-1 to TRBJ2-5; D is unclear. CDR3 length equals 14 residues. V lost 0 bases, J lost 1 base, and 7 bases lay in between. Germline-derived CDR1 and CDR2 are SGHRS and YFSETQ. CDR3 in DNA: TGCGCCAGCAGCTTGGGAAGGTCCCAAGAGACCCAGTACTTC. It is translated as CASSLGRSQETQYF.

The rearrangement links TRBV5-4 to TRBJ2-5, with TRBD2 matching over 14 bases. The CDR3 loop spans 16 amino acids. Germline V CDR1 and CDR2: SGHNT, YYREEE (reference sequence). V lost 4 bases and J lost 3; bases outside the gene matches: 5. CDR3: CASSITGLAGEETQYF. The CDR3 coding sequence is TGTGCCAGCAGCATAACGGGACTAGCGGGGGAAGAGACCCAGTACTTC.

The chain joins TRBV20-1 to TRBJ2-3; unclear D gene. V shed 5 bases and J shed 4 bases, with 4 bases lying between them. The CDR3 covers 10 residues. Germline CDR1 reads DFQATT; CDR2 reads SNEGSKA (reference sequence). CDR3 loop: CSAGPDTQYF. CDR3 nucleotides: TGCAGTGCTGGGCCAGATACGCAGTATTTT.

This chain joins TRBV5-1 and TRBJ2-2; TRBD1 matches at 7 bases. Germline V gene data show CDR1 as SGHRS and CDR2 as YFSETQ. The CDR3 is made up of 16 amino acids. J was trimmed by 0 bases and V by 3 bases; bases with no gene match: 5. CDR3: CASSSAGTANTGELFF. The CDR3 DNA reads TGCGCCAGCAGCTCGGCCGGGACAGCGAACACCGGGGAGCTGTTTTTT.